These 26 T cell receptor beta chains came from one sample sequenced in a study of OX40 agonist ivuxolimab in advanced cancers. Method: immunoSEQ multiplex PCR; TCRdb's copy keeps in-frame clones and lacks some. The profile shows 48,000 or so clones, approximately 86% of them singletons. Sample: CD4+ or CD8+ T cells sorted from blood, taken in a trial of the OX40 agonist ivuxolimab. These receptors were obtained from an adult with an advanced solid tumor such as melanoma, head and neck, liver or kidney cancer.

The chain combines TRBV9 with TRBJ2-1; 7 nucleotides line up with TRBD1. J gave up 5 bases and V 0 bases, and 5 bases lay outside the gene matches. This CDR3 has 15 amino acids. Germline CDR1 is SGDLS and CDR2 is YYNGEE. The CDR3 DNA reads as TGTGCCAGCAGCGTAGGAGGGGGCGATGACAATGAGCAGTTCTTC. Amino acids: CASSVGGGDDNEQFF.

The rearrangement uses TRBV7-9 and TRBJ1-5; D call uncertain. V lost 5 bases, J lost 0 bases, and 8 bases lay in between. In germline, CDR1 is SEHNR, CDR2 FQNEAQ (reference sequence). CDR3 length: 14 residues. CDR3 bases: TGTGCCAGCAGCACCTCGGGTAGCAATCAGCCCCAGCATTTT. Translated, it gives CASSTSGSNQPQHF.

This rearrangement joins TRBV5-6 to TRBJ1-4, with 9 bases matching TRBD1. The CDR3 contains 14 residues. The germline CDR1 and CDR2 sequences are SGHDT and YYEEEE. V dropped 3 bases and J dropped 8; count of bases not matched to a gene: 5. Here the CDR3 DNA reads TGTGCCAGCAGCTCGGGACAGGGTGAGGAAAAACTGTTTTTT. Translation gives CASSSGQGEEKLFF.

The chain uses TRBV30 and TRBJ2-6, with D hard to call. Trimming took off 1 base at V and 4 bases at J, with 14 bases between the two ends. Germline CDR1 GTSNPN, CDR2 SVGIG (reference sequence). CDR3 length equals 16 residues. CDR3 nucleotides: TGTGCCTGGAGTGAGACGGGTTTGTGGGGGGCCAACGTCCTGACTTTC. It yields the protein CAWSETGLWGANVLTF.

The chain is built from TRBV10-3 and TRBJ2-5; D is undetermined. CDR1 and CDR2 from the germline V gene are ENHRY and SYGVKD. V was pared by 3 bases and J by 7 bases, with 15 bases between. This CDR3 region has 14 residues. CDR3 sequence: CAISEVDPLGTQYF. Here the CDR3 DNA reads TGTGCCATCAGTGAAGTAGACCCCCTAGGGACCCAGTACTTC.

The genes are TRBV9 and TRBJ2-7, with D unclear. The CDR3 is made up of 8 amino acids. Germline V gene sequence: CDR1 SGDLS, CDR2 YYNGEE. The ends were cut back, 3 bases at V and 10 bases at J, with 2 bases in the middle. CDR3 DNA sequence: TGTGCCAGCAGCGATCAGTACTTC. Its translation: CASSDQYF.

A single count supports this clone. The chain is built from TRBV6-6 and TRBJ1-4, with a possible D match to TRBD1 (6 bases). This CDR3 spans 13 amino acids. In germline, CDR1 is MNHNY, CDR2 SVGAGI (reference sequence). Trimming left V 3 bases short and J 14 bases short, with 16 bases between. CDR3 sequence (DNA): TGTGCCAGCAGTTATGACAGGAACCTATATCTGTTTTTT. Translating it yields CASSYDRNLYLFF.

V gene TRBV29-1 combines with J gene TRBJ2-7; 7 bases align to TRBD1. CDR3 size: 11 residues. Germline assignment: CDR1 SQVTM and CDR2 ANQGSEA. After removal of 3 bases from V and 4 bases from J, the junction contained 0 bases not matched to a gene. CDR3 loop: CSVDRGYEQYF. The CDR3 DNA reads TGCAGCGTTGACAGGGGGTACGAGCAGTACTTC.

This chain connects TRBV27 to TRBJ1-5; D gene ambiguous. CDR1 is MNHEY, CDR2 SMNVEV, per germline (reference sequence). The CDR3 length is 14 residues. Trimming took 0 bases from V and 0 from J, leaving 3 bases between them. Here the CDR3 DNA reads TGTGCCAGCAGTTTATCGGGTAGCAATCAGCCCCAGCATTTT. This sequence encodes CASSLSGSNQPQHF.

The chain is built from TRBV19 and TRBJ1-3; D not resolved. CDR1 LNHDA and CDR2 SQIVND come from the germline V gene (reference sequence). The CDR3 runs 15 residues. With 5 bases removed from V and 0 bases from J, the gap between germline ends came to 11 bases. The CDR3 DNA sequence: TGTGCCAGTAGTCCTGACTTTGCCTCTGGAAACACCATATATTTT. Protein sequence: CASSPDFASGNTIYF.

The sample holds one count of this clone. Here the CDR3 reads CASSLGSRLNFRSTDTQYF. CDR3 DNA: TGTGCCAGCAGCTTAGGCTCCCGTTTGAATTTTAGAAGTACAGATACGCAGTATTTT. This chain joins TRBV11-2 and TRBJ2-3; D remains ambiguous. The CDR3 contains 19 residues. Germline V gene lookup returns CDR1 SGHAT and CDR2 FQNNGV. V lost 1 base and J 3 bases, leaving 23 bases between the germline ends.

The genes are TRBV6-1 and TRBJ2-2; D call uncertain. Per the germline V gene, CDR1 is MNHNS and CDR2 is SASEGT. With 5 bases removed from V and 5 bases from J, the gap between germline ends came to 9 bases. This CDR3 is built from 13 residues. CDR3 coding DNA: TGTGCCAGCAGTTTTCCCCCAACCGGGGAGCTGTTTTTT. The encoded protein is CASSFPPTGELFF.

The rearrangement joins TRBV7-2 to TRBJ1-2; 9 bases match TRBD1. Trimming took 5 bases from V and 3 from J; bases not matched to a gene: 4. This CDR3 has 14 amino acids. CDR1 SGHTA and CDR2 FQGNSA come from the germline V gene. The CDR3 loop is CASSMDRGDYGYTF. The CDR3 DNA sequence: TGTGCCAGCAGCATGGACAGGGGCGACTATGGCTACACCTTC. Drawing the rest from reference TRBV7-2 and TRBJ1-2, the complete variable domain is GAGVSQSPSNKVTEKGKDVELRCDPISGHTALYWYRQSLGQGLEFLIYFQGNSAPDKSGLPSDRFSAERTGGSVSTLTIQRTQQEDSAVYLCASSMDRGDYGYTFGSGTRLTVV.

The chain combines TRBV2 with TRBJ2-7; the match to TRBD1 covers 7 bases. With V trimmed by 6 bases and J by 4 bases, 6 bases remained unmatched. This CDR3 has 13 amino acids. CDR1 is SNHLY, CDR2 FYNNEI, per germline. CDR3 protein: CASRDDRAYEQYF. CDR3 nucleotides: TGTGCCAGCAGGGACGACAGGGCGTACGAGCAGTACTTC. The variable domain in full, completed from reference TRBV2 and TRBJ2-7, reads EPEVTQTPSHQVTQMGQEVILRCVPISNHLYFYWYRQILGQKVEFLVSFYNNEISEKSEIFDDQFSVERPDGSNFTLKIRSTKLEDSAMYFCASRDDRAYEQYFGPGTRLTVT.

This rearrangement joins TRBV5-1 to TRBJ2-3; D gene uncertain. V was pared by 4 bases and J by 1 base, with 16 bases between. Germline CDR1 and CDR2: SGHRS and YFSETQ. The CDR3 is 16 residues long. For the CDR3, the DNA is TGCGCCAGCAGCCCCGGGCCCGTGAGTCGCACAGATACGCAGTATTTT. It encodes CASSPGPVSRTDTQYF.

This clone has a single count. The chain uses TRBV2 and TRBJ2-3; D ambiguous. V lost 1 base to trimming and J lost 2 bases, with 10 bases between them. Germline V gene sequence: CDR1 SNHLY, CDR2 FYNNEI. The CDR3 is made up of 15 amino acids. The CDR3 protein is CASSEVGSSTDTQYF. CDR3 coding DNA: TGTGCCAGCAGTGAAGTGGGCAGCTCCACAGATACGCAGTATTTT.

Points on this clone: This sample includes further DNA sequences coding for the same CDR3. The chain has TRBV10-3 and TRBJ2-5, with no clear D. Trimming took off 0 bases at V and 4 bases at J, with 6 bases between the two ends. CDR1 and CDR2 (germline): ENHRY, SYGVKD. The CDR3 has 13 residues. CDR3 sequence reads: CAISESSRETQYF. The DNA for the CDR3 is TGTGCCATCAGTGAGTCTAGCCGAGAGACCCAGTACTTC.

CDR3: CASSELAGQATSNEQFF. CDR3 nucleotides: TGTGCCAGCAGTGAATTGGCTGGGCAGGCCACTTCCAATGAGCAGTTCTTC. V is TRBV6-1 and J is TRBJ2-1; D call uncertain. CDR3 length equals 17 residues. Trimming stripped 2 bases from V and 6 bases from J, with 20 bases between. Germline-derived CDR1 and CDR2 are MNHNS and SASEGT.

V and J are TRBV30 and TRBJ2-3; 9 bases line up with TRBD1. The CDR3 has 15 amino acids. V was pared by 3 bases and J by 3 bases, with 7 bases of the junction left unmatched. In germline, CDR1 is GTSNPN, CDR2 SVGIG (reference sequence). DNA for the CDR3: TGTGCCTGGAGGGAATTGGGACAGGGTACAGATACGCAGTATTTT. Protein: CAWRELGQGTDTQYF.

This clone was detected only once. The chain uses TRBV5-5 and TRBJ1-5; a possible D gene is TRBD1 (6 bases). V was cut by 2 bases and J by 6 bases, with 12 bases left in between. CDR1 and CDR2 (germline): SGHKS, YYEKEE (reference sequence). The CDR3 runs 14 residues. The CDR3 nucleotides are TGTGCCAGCAGCTTCCAGGGAGGGGGTCAGCCCCAGCATTTT. This gives the protein CASSFQGGGQPQHF.

V is TRBV9 and J is TRBJ1-2; 8 bases fit TRBD1. This CDR3 has 15 residues. V lost 0 bases to trimming and J lost 4 bases; unmatched junction nucleotides: 5. From germline, CDR1 is SGDLS and CDR2 YYNGEE. CDR3 DNA sequence: TGTGCCAGCAGCGTAGAGGACAGGGCAGGCTATGGCTACACCTTC. It yields the protein CASSVEDRAGYGYTF.

The chain employs TRBV1 and TRBJ2-3; TRBD2, the table's D call, was not compared with the DNA. TRBV1 is deemed a pseudogene. The CDR3 consists of 16 residues. The CDR3 nucleotides are TGCACCAGCAGCCCTACTAGCGGGGGACTGACAGATACGCAGTATTTT. Amino acids: CTSSPTSGGLTDTQYF.

This clone was counted once. The V and J genes are TRBV7-6 and TRBJ1-5, with D possibly TRBD1 on 6 matching bases. CDR1 is SGHVS, CDR2 FNYEAQ, per germline. This CDR3 region has 16 residues. V lost 1 base and J lost 2, with 12 bases in between. The CDR3 DNA is TGTGCCAGCAGCTTAGAGGGGGGGCGCGGCAATCAGCCCCAGCATTTT. Its protein is CASSLEGGRGNQPQHF.

The chain uses TRBV2 and TRBJ2-7, with 10 bases that match TRBD2. V shed 3 bases and J 4 bases; nucleotides not matched to a gene: 9. The CDR3 has 16 residues. The germline gives CDR1 SNHLY, CDR2 FYNNEI. This chain's CDR3 is CASSDLASGRAYEQYF. The CDR3 region has the DNA TGTGCCAGCAGTGACTTGGCTAGCGGGAGAGCATACGAGCAGTACTTC. The complete variable domain, with remaining parts taken from reference TRBV2 and TRBJ2-7, reads EPEVTQTPSHQVTQMGQEVILRCVPISNHLYFYWYRQILGQKVEFLVSFYNNEISEKSEIFDDQFSVERPDGSNFTLKIRSTKLEDSAMYFCASSDLASGRAYEQYFGPGTRLTVT.

This sequence joins TRBV10-3 and TRBJ1-3; tentatively, D is TRBD1 (5 bases). The V gene's germline CDR1 is ENHRY and CDR2 SYGVKD. This CDR3 is 15 amino acids long. The V end lost 7 bases, the J end lost 3 bases, and 16 bases lay between the germline ends. The CDR3 is CAITGQITVGNTIYF. In DNA form, the CDR3 reads TGTGCCATCACCGGACAAATCACGGTTGGAAACACCATATATTTT.

This sequence joins TRBV18 and TRBJ2-6, with TRBD1 matching over 10 bases. J was trimmed by 0 bases and V by 7 bases; bases with no gene match: 6. The CDR3 has 17 amino acids. Germline CDR1 is KGHSH and CDR2 is LQKENI. Written as DNA, the CDR3 is TGTGCCAGCTTCGGGACAGGGGCTTACTCTGGGGCCAACGTCCTGACTTTC. Translation gives CASFGTGAYSGANVLTF.